The 23 T cell receptor beta chains below all came from one sample that was sequenced in a study of T cell responses to AZD1222 COVID-19 vaccine. The protocol was immunoSEQ multiplex PCR, while the TCRdb copy is restricted to in-frame clones and leaves out a portion. Of about 120,000 clones in the sample, about 87% were seen once. The sample in question was peripheral blood, obtained on day 0 of AZD1222 vaccination. The receptors shown here come from an adult in good health.

J is TRBJ1-5 and V is TRBV3-1 (or the pseudogene TRBV3-2), with 9 bases fitting TRBD1. Germline lookup yields CDR1 LGHDT and CDR2 YNNKEL (reference sequence). The CDR3 covers 15 residues. J gave up 1 base and V 6 bases, and 4 bases lay outside the gene matches. CDR3: CASRPGTGSNQPQHF. CDR3 DNA sequence: TGTGCCAGCAGACCTGGGACAGGGAGCAATCAGCCCCAGCATTTT.

CDR3 sequence (DNA): TGTGCCAGCAGTTTCCGACCTAATGAAAAACTGTTTTTT. Protein sequence: CASSFRPNEKLFF. V is TRBV28 and J is TRBJ1-4; D uncertain. CDR1 MDHEN and CDR2 SYDVKM come from the germline V gene. Trimming left V 3 bases short and J 3 bases short, with 5 bases between. This CDR3 has 13 residues.

The chain has TRBV12-5 and TRBJ1-6, with TRBD1 matching 9 bases. The trim removed 0 bases at V and 14 bases at J, leaving 11 bases unmatched. Germline CDR1 reads LGHNT; CDR2 reads FRNRAP. CDR3 length: 16 amino acids. The CDR3 bases are TGTGCTAGTGGTTTGGTACTGGGACAGGGAAGGGGATCCCTCCACTTT. This codes for CASGLVLGQGRGSLHF.

The V and J genes are TRBV5-1 and TRBJ2-1, with D perhaps TRBD2 (6 bases). V lost 3 bases, J lost 5 bases, and 9 bases lay in between. CDR1 and CDR2 from the germline V gene are SGHRS and YFSETQ. This CDR3 has 13 residues. The CDR3 sequence is CASSWGGNNEQFF. DNA for the CDR3: TGCGCCAGCAGCTGGGGCGGGAACAATGAGCAGTTCTTC.

J is TRBJ1-2 and V is TRBV3-1 (or the pseudogene TRBV3-2); 8 nucleotides agree with TRBD1. Per germline, CDR1 LGHDT and CDR2 YNNKEL (reference sequence). J lost 13 bases, V lost 3 bases, and 7 bases had no gene match. The CDR3 runs 12 residues. The DNA of the CDR3 is TGTGCCAGCAGCCAGACAGGGGCCTTAGTCACCTTC. As protein: CASSQTGALVTF.

The V and J genes are TRBV7-3 and TRBJ1-1; D perhaps matches TRBD1 (6 bases). Per germline, CDR1 SGHTA and CDR2 FQGTGA. This CDR3 has 15 amino acids. V gave up 7 bases and J gave up 2 bases, with 17 bases separating them. The CDR3 protein is CASTEGGAHNTEAFF. CDR3 sequence (DNA): TGTGCCAGCACCGAGGGGGGGGCGCATAACACTGAAGCTTTCTTT.

The chain recombines TRBV2 with TRBJ2-3; D remains unclear. Germline V CDR1 and CDR2: SNHLY, FYNNEI. The V gene lost 5 bases and the J gene lost 2 bases, with 8 bases spanning the gap. The CDR3 sequence is 13 residues long. The CDR3 sequence: CASSSHITDTQYF. The CDR3 region has the DNA TGTGCCAGCAGTTCTCACATCACAGATACGCAGTATTTT.

CDR3 in amino acids: CAWSDRDRGHNEQFF. The CDR3 DNA is TGTGCCTGGAGTGACCGGGACAGGGGTCACAATGAGCAGTTCTTC. The chain combines TRBV30 with TRBJ2-1, with TRBD1 matching over 10 bases. CDR3 size: 15 residues. Germline CDR1 reads GTSNPN; CDR2 reads SVGIG (reference sequence). The V gene end was trimmed by 1 base and the J gene end by 5 bases; junction bases not matched to a gene: 5.

The rearrangement links TRBV29-1 to TRBJ1-1; a possible D gene is TRBD1 (5 bases). The CDR3 has 13 residues. Germline CDR1 and CDR2: SQVTM and ANQGSEA. V dropped 1 base and J dropped 4 bases, with 10 bases sitting between them. CDR3: CSVEGRAPTEAFF. CDR3 DNA: TGCAGCGTTGAAGGCAGGGCCCCCACTGAAGCTTTCTTT.

This chain joins TRBV3-1 (or the pseudogene TRBV3-2) and TRBJ2-1, with a weak D call TRBD2 (5 bases). Germline-derived CDR1 and CDR2 are LGHDT and YNNKEL (reference sequence). V was trimmed by 7 bases and J by 0 bases, leaving 10 bases between them. The CDR3 runs to 14 residues. The CDR3 region is CASTHRGSYNEQFF. For the CDR3, the DNA is TGTGCCAGCACCCACCGGGGCTCCTACAATGAGCAGTTCTTC.

The gene calls are TRBV27 and TRBJ1-2; D is possibly TRBD1 (5 bases). V lost 3 bases and J 4 bases, leaving 18 bases between the germline ends. The CDR3 runs 16 residues. Germline V CDR1 and CDR2: MNHEY, SMNVEV (reference sequence). CDR3 coding DNA: TGTGCCAGCAGTTTGAGCCCAGGGCCCTCCGGCTATGGCTACACCTTC. The encoded protein is CASSLSPGPSGYGYTF.

On this clone: One end of the junction does not line up with germline, which may come from a read error. The J gene is TRBJ2-5, the V gene TRBV7-7; 10 bases align to TRBD2. This CDR3 is 14 amino acids long. Germline CDR1 is SSHAT and CDR2 is FNYEAQ (reference sequence). CDR3 region: CASSSIPSGGAQYF. CDR3 in DNA: TGTGCTAGCAGCTCCATTCCTAGCGGGGGCGCCCAGTACTTC.

In its sample, this clone was seen a few times. The J gene is TRBJ2-2, the V gene TRBV24-1; D may correspond to TRBD1 or TRBD2 (5 bases each). The germline V gene has CDR1 KGHDR and CDR2 SFDVKD. The germline V and J ends were trimmed by 0 bases and 5 bases, with 12 bases remaining between them. The CDR3 has 16 amino acids. Written as DNA, the CDR3 is TGTGCCACCAGTGATTTGGTGTTTGGGGGTACCGGGGAGCTGTTTTTT. Translating gives CATSDLVFGGTGELFF.

The chain has TRBV7-9 and TRBJ2-3; 11 bases line up with TRBD1. Germline CDR1 is SEHNR and CDR2 is FQNEAQ (reference sequence). J gave up 1 base and V 4 bases, and 1 base lay outside the gene matches. This CDR3 contains 15 residues. The CDR3 DNA reads as TGTGCCAGCAGCTGGGGACAGGGGGGCACAGATACGCAGTATTTT. Protein sequence: CASSWGQGGTDTQYF.

The V and J genes are TRBV9 and TRBJ1-2, with unresolved D. Germline assignment: CDR1 SGDLS and CDR2 YYNGEE. CDR3 length: 14 residues. Trimming removed 3 bases at V and 4 bases at J, with 13 bases between. Written as DNA, the CDR3 is TGTGCCAGCAGCGGGGCGGGGTCCGGCTATGGCTACACCTTC. Protein sequence: CASSGAGSGYGYTF.

The rearrangement uses TRBV5-1 and TRBJ1-1, with no clear D. V was trimmed by 4 bases and J by 1 base, leaving 11 bases between them. The germline V gene has CDR1 SGHRS and CDR2 YFSETQ. The CDR3 totals 14 residues. The DNA of the CDR3 is TGCGCCAGCAGCCCCTGGTCCCAGAACACTGAAGCTTTCTTT. Protein: CASSPWSQNTEAFF. Full variable domain (missing parts from reference TRBV5-1 and TRBJ1-1): KAGVTQTPRYLIKTRGQQVTLSCSPISGHRSVSWYQQTPGQGLQFLFEYFSETQRNKGNFPGRFSGRQFSNSRSEMNVSTLELGDSALYLCASSPWSQNTEAFFGQGTRLTVV.

This chain links TRBV7-2 with TRBJ1-1; D not certain. The CDR3 runs to 13 residues. Germline loops: CDR1 SGHTA, CDR2 FQGNSA. Deletions cut 3 bases from V and 1 base from J, with 6 bases between. CDR3 DNA: TGTGCCAGCAGCTTTTACACGAACACTGAAGCTTTCTTT. Amino acid sequence: CASSFYTNTEAFF.

The chain employs TRBV27 and TRBJ1-2, with D perhaps matching TRBD1 (6 bases). Germline V lookup: CDR1 MNHEY, CDR2 SMNVEV (reference sequence). Trimming stripped 5 bases from V and 8 bases from J, with 18 bases between. This CDR3 contains 14 residues. The CDR3 DNA reads TGTGCCAGCAGTCAGGGGTGGGGAACTTACGGCTACACCTTC. It specifies CASSQGWGTYGYTF.

The chain is built from TRBV3-1 (or the pseudogene TRBV3-2) and TRBJ1-2; perhaps TRBD1 as D (5 bases). Per the germline V gene, CDR1 is LGHDT and CDR2 is YNNKEL (reference sequence). Trimming shortened V by 10 bases and J by 2 bases, and 14 bases separated the two germline ends. CDR3 length: 13 amino acids. The CDR3: CATGTEYNYGYTF. CDR3 nucleotide sequence: TGTGCCACCGGGACGGAGTACAACTATGGCTACACCTTC.

V and J are TRBV28 and TRBJ2-1; TRBD2 aligns across 11 bases. Germline trimming cut 6 bases from V and 9 bases from J; bases unmatched to any gene: 10. The CDR3 is 15 amino acids. Germline CDR1 MDHEN, CDR2 SYDVKM. CDR3 DNA sequence: TGTGCCAGCAGACCTCAACTAGCGGGAGCGGGTGAGCAGTTCTTC. This encodes CASRPQLAGAGEQFF.

The chain couples TRBV5-1 to TRBJ2-7, with 10 bases lining up with TRBD1. CDR3 size: 15 residues. Germline V gives CDR1 SGHRS, CDR2 YFSETQ. Unmatched junction bases numbered 9, after V lost 4 bases and J lost 5 bases. The CDR3 loop reads CASSPETGGLDEQYF. The CDR3 nucleotides are TGCGCCAGCAGCCCCGAGACAGGGGGCCTGGACGAGCAGTACTTC.

The gene calls are TRBV28 and TRBJ1-2; 10 nucleotides agree with TRBD1. V dropped 5 bases and J dropped 7; count of bases not matched to a gene: 7. The CDR3 runs to 14 residues. In germline, CDR1 is MDHEN, CDR2 SYDVKM. This CDR3 reads CASSLLTGGAGYTF. In DNA, the CDR3 is TGTGCCAGCAGTCTTCTGACAGGGGGCGCTGGCTACACCTTC.

This clone was recorded once. The chain joins TRBV5-8 to TRBJ1-4; D is undetermined. In germline, CDR1 is SGHTS, CDR2 YDEGEE. Trimming took 4 bases from V and 5 from J, leaving 9 bases between them. The CDR3 length is 13 residues. CDR3: CASSLGPNEKLFF. The CDR3 nucleotides are TGTGCCAGCAGCCTTGGGCCAAATGAAAAACTGTTTTTT.